Sequencing of this TCR beta chain was carried out in a study of CD8 T cells in ankylosing spondylitis. V shed 0 bases and J 2 bases; nucleotides not matched to a gene: 2. The germline V gene encodes CDR1 SGHTA and CDR2 FQGNSA. CDR3 length: 15 residues. Study results and caveats: A CD8+ phenotype characterized the disease-linked clones, which were relatively rare in peripheral blood.

This clonotype was counted ten times or more. Its specificity is not known. Each CDR3 protein is one row after TCRdb ran MiXCR on the 5' RACE reads. The sample has hundreds of thousands of distinct CDR3 sequences, less than 25% seen once. This TCR was recovered from a female donor with ankylosing spondylitis or in good health (not recorded which). The rearrangement joins TRBV7-2 to TRBJ2-5; 8 positions match TRBD1. Source material: blood, either unsorted or a sorted T cell fraction (not recorded which). CDR3 in DNA: TGTGCCAGCAGCTTAGCGGGGACAGGACAAGAGACCCAGTACTTC. Residues: CASSLAGTGQETQYF.